The clone carrying this TCR beta chain was picked up a small number of times. What it binds is unknown. This sample is part of a study of shared clonotypes between healthy human individuals. Study observations and caveats: Across a few donors, naive CD4 shared around 5.4%, naive CD8 under 4%, memory CD4 about 2.5%, memory CD8 0.4% to 0.5%.

Produced via immunoSEQ multiplex PCR; TCRdb's table is partial and in-frame only. The sample comprises hundreds of thousands of clones, 73% of which are singletons, and 1.5% to 2% rests with the top ten. V lost 5 bases to trimming and J lost 8 bases, with 22 bases between them. Germline-derived CDR1 and CDR2 are LNHDA and SQIVND (reference sequence). The CDR3 covers 16 residues. Material: memory CD4+ T cells sorted from blood. Documented subset: CD45RA-negative fraction. This chain connects TRBV19 to TRBJ2-1, with D possibly TRBD2 on 6 matching bases. This clonotype originated in a woman aged 25 to 39 in good health. As DNA, the CDR3 is TGTGCCAGTAGTCCGACCTTTGCGGGATTATATCATGAGCAGTTCTTC. Protein product: CASSPTFAGLYHEQFF.